The 25 T cell receptor beta chains below were found in one sample sequenced in a study of blood T cell repertoires in COVID-19. Profiled with immunoSEQ multiplex PCR; TCRdb holds only in-frame clones, not every one. The sample contains about 64,000 clones, roughly 75% of which appear only once. The sample taken for sequencing was peripheral blood. These receptors came from a man in his fifties or sixties with COVID-19, enrolled during active disease.

This chain joins TRBV30 and TRBJ2-3, with a tentative D call TRBD1 (5 bases). The germline V gene has CDR1 GTSNPN and CDR2 SVGIG (reference sequence). CDR3 size: 14 residues. Trimming stripped 1 base from V and 1 base from J, with 9 bases between. CDR3 loop: CAWSEMTGTDTQYF. The DNA of the CDR3 is TGTGCCTGGAGTGAAATGACAGGCACAGATACGCAGTATTTT.

The J gene is TRBJ2-3, the V gene TRBV19, with TRBD2 matching over 10 bases. The CDR3 covers 16 residues. The germline gives CDR1 LNHDA, CDR2 SQIVND (reference sequence). V trimming: 3 bases; J trimming: 1 base; junction bases outside the gene matches: 4. This chain's CDR3 is CASSIEGTSGTDTQYF. The CDR3 DNA sequence: TGTGCCAGTAGTATCGAAGGGACTAGCGGCACAGATACGCAGTATTTT.

This clone has just a few counts. V and J are TRBV15 and TRBJ2-7, with D possibly TRBD2 on 5 matching bases. Trimming took 3 bases from V and 3 from J, leaving 9 bases between them. This CDR3 contains 13 residues. Germline V gene lookup returns CDR1 LNHNV and CDR2 YYDKDF (reference sequence). CDR3 DNA sequence: TGTGCCACCAGCAGTTATAGCGACTACGAGCAGTACTTC. This encodes CATSSYSDYEQYF. The complete variable domain, with remaining parts taken from reference TRBV15 and TRBJ2-7, reads DAMVIQNPRYQVTQFGKPVTLSCSQTLNHNVMYWYQQKSSQAPKLLFHYYDKDFNNEADTPDNFQSRRPNTSFCFLDIRSPGLGDTAMYLCATSSYSDYEQYFGPGTRLTVT.

V and J are TRBV2 and TRBJ1-2, with a possible D match to TRBD1 (6 bases). V gave up 7 bases and J gave up 2 bases, with 11 bases separating them. CDR3 length equals 13 residues. Germline V gene sequence: CDR1 SNHLY, CDR2 FYNNEI. The CDR3 DNA reads as TGTGCCAGCACCGGGACACCCAACTATGGCTACACCTTC. Translation: CASTGTPNYGYTF.

The chain combines TRBV11-2 with TRBJ2-5, with TRBD2 matching over 12 bases. CDR1 SGHAT and CDR2 FQNNGV come from the germline V gene. CDR3 length: 14 amino acids. V lost 5 bases and J lost 5; bases outside the gene matches: 3. CDR3 in DNA: TGTGCCAGCAGCGGACTAGCGGGGATCGAGACCCAGTACTTC. Protein product: CASSGLAGIETQYF.

The rearrangement uses TRBV18 and TRBJ2-3; TRBD1 matches at 11 bases. CDR1 is KGHSH, CDR2 LQKENI, per germline. The V and J ends lost 4 bases and 0 bases, in that order; junction bases with no gene match: 3. This CDR3 is built from 16 residues. Written as DNA, the CDR3 is TGTGCCAGCTCACTCGGACAGGGGGCTAGCACAGATACGCAGTATTTT. It encodes CASSLGQGASTDTQYF.

The chain uses TRBV18 and TRBJ2-7; the match to TRBD1 covers 10 bases. The V gene end was trimmed by 6 bases and the J gene end by 6 bases; junction bases not matched to a gene: 8. In germline, CDR1 is KGHSH, CDR2 LQKENI. The CDR3 spans 14 residues. The CDR3 protein is CASSRQGAGAEQYF. The CDR3 DNA sequence: TGTGCCAGCTCGCGACAGGGGGCGGGGGCCGAGCAGTACTTC.

V gene TRBV5-1 combines with J gene TRBJ1-1; no reliable D call. Per germline, CDR1 SGHRS and CDR2 YFSETQ. V lost 1 base and J 0 bases, leaving 7 bases between the germline ends. This CDR3 comprises 14 residues. The CDR3 region has the DNA TGCGCCAGCAGCTTGAACTCTCTGAACACTGAAGCTTTCTTT. Its protein is CASSLNSLNTEAFF.

The chain joins TRBV29-1 to TRBJ2-3, with a tentative D call TRBD1 (6 bases). V lost 8 bases to trimming and J lost 0 bases, with 21 bases between them. The CDR3 contains 16 residues. The germline gives CDR1 SQVTM, CDR2 ANQGSEA. CDR3 sequence: CSPVVPGHVSTDTQYF. In DNA form, the CDR3 reads TGCAGCCCCGTAGTCCCGGGACACGTCAGCACAGATACGCAGTATTTT.

The rearrangement joins TRBV28 to TRBJ2-7; D is perhaps TRBD1 (5 bases). The CDR3 runs 12 residues. The ends were cut back, 6 bases at V and 7 bases at J, with 13 bases in the middle. The germline gives CDR1 MDHEN, CDR2 SYDVKM. CDR3 nucleotide sequence: TGTGCCAGCAGAGGGGCGTTTGGGGAGCAGTACTTC. Residues: CASRGAFGEQYF. Full variable domain (outside the CDR3, taken from reference TRBV28 and TRBJ2-7): DVKVTQSSRYLVKRTGEKVFLECVQDMDHENMFWYRQDPGLGLRLIYFSYDVKMKEKGDIPEGYSVSREKKERFSLILESASTNQTSMYLCASRGAFGEQYFGPGTRLTVT.

The chain recombines TRBV7-9 with TRBJ1-4; tentatively, D is TRBD1 (5 bases). The V end was cut by 1 base, the J end by 5 bases, with 5 bases between. Germline V lookup: CDR1 SEHNR, CDR2 FQNEAQ (reference sequence). The CDR3 is 13 amino acids. DNA of the CDR3: TGTGCCAGCAGCTTAGACAGGAATGAAAAACTGTTTTTT. It codes for CASSLDRNEKLFF. The complete variable domain, with remaining parts taken from reference TRBV7-9 and TRBJ1-4, reads DTGVSQNPRHKITKRGQNVTFRCDPISEHNRLYWYRQTLGQGPEFLTYFQNEAQLEKSRLLSDRFSAERPKGSFSTLEIQRTEQGDSAMYLCASSLDRNEKLFFGSGTQLSVL.

This clone has only a few counts. J is TRBJ1-1 and V is TRBV28, with a tentative D call TRBD1 (5 bases). CDR1 MDHEN and CDR2 SYDVKM come from the germline V gene. V lost 8 bases and J 0 bases, leaving 16 bases between the germline ends. The CDR3 has 15 residues. CDR3 in DNA: TGTGCCAGCGTTCCCGCCAGGGTTCTGAACACTGAAGCTTTCTTT. It yields the protein CASVPARVLNTEAFF.

J is TRBJ2-5 and V is TRBV2; 8 nucleotides line up with TRBD2. J gave up 2 bases and V 5 bases, and 4 bases lay outside the gene matches. Germline-derived CDR1 and CDR2 are SNHLY and FYNNEI. The CDR3 totals 14 residues. Here the CDR3 DNA reads TGTGCCAGCAGTCTACTAGCGGATCAAGAGACCCAGTACTTC. Translating it yields CASSLLADQETQYF.

The chain is built from TRBV24-1 and TRBJ2-3; TRBD1 is a possible D gene (6 bases). Trimming cost V 4 bases and J 3 bases, with 10 bases left between them. The CDR3 covers 14 residues. Germline CDR1 and CDR2: KGHDR and SFDVKD. The CDR3: CATSEPTGTDTQYF. The CDR3 DNA reads TGTGCCACCAGTGAGCCCACAGGGACAGATACGCAGTATTTT.

This clone was observed a few times. The V gene is TRBV5-1, the J gene TRBJ2-3, with TRBD2 matching over 10 bases. Trimming at V came to 1 base and at J to 5 bases, leaving 4 bases not matched to a gene. The CDR3 is made up of 15 amino acids. Germline V gene sequence: CDR1 SGHRS, CDR2 YFSETQ. CDR3 nucleotides: TGCGCCAGCAGCTTGTCAAGCGGGGGGGTAGATACGCAGTATTTT. Protein sequence: CASSLSSGGVDTQYF.

The rearrangement links TRBV9 to TRBJ2-7; 12 nucleotides align to TRBD2. The CDR3 extends over 15 amino acids. Germline CDR1 and CDR2: SGDLS and YYNGEE. V lost 4 bases to trimming and J lost 3 bases; unmatched junction nucleotides: 5. CDR3 region: CASSTRTSGDYEQYF. DNA of the CDR3: TGTGCCAGCAGCACCAGGACTAGCGGGGACTACGAGCAGTACTTC.

The genes are TRBV19 and TRBJ2-1, with D perhaps matching TRBD2 (6 bases). Germline CDR1 LNHDA, CDR2 SQIVND (reference sequence). The CDR3 is 14 amino acids. Trimming stripped 4 bases from V and 4 bases from J, with 11 bases between. CDR3 amino acids: CASSTGLIYNEQFF. Written as DNA, the CDR3 is TGTGCCAGTAGTACGGGACTCATTTACAATGAGCAGTTCTTC.

This clone was counted a few times. The chain links TRBV19 to TRBJ1-5, with TRBD1 matching 10 bases. V shed 3 bases, J shed 7 bases, and the junction held 6 bases outside the gene matches. CDR1 LNHDA and CDR2 SQIVND come from the germline V gene (reference sequence). The CDR3 is made up of 15 amino acids. The CDR3 coding sequence is TGTGCCAGTAGTATTAAAGGGACAGGGGACCAGCCCCAGCATTTT. This gives the protein CASSIKGTGDQPQHF.

The DNA of the CDR3 is TGTGCCAGCAGCCTGACCACAGGGTCTTTCCAGAACACTGAAGCTTTCTTT. As protein: CASSLTTGSFQNTEAFF. The chain carries TRBV7-9 and TRBJ1-1, with D possibly being TRBD1 (6 bases). Looked up from germline, CDR1 is SEHNR and CDR2 is FQNEAQ (reference sequence). The ends were cut back, 5 bases at V and 1 base at J, with 20 bases in the middle. CDR3 size: 17 residues.

The V gene is TRBV14, the J gene TRBJ1-2; D unclear. CDR3 length: 13 amino acids. Trimming took 4 bases from V and 0 from J, leaving 6 bases between them. Germline lookup yields CDR1 SGHDN and CDR2 FVKESK. The DNA of the CDR3 is TGTGCCAGCAGCCTTATCTCTAACTATGGCTACACCTTC. Translated: CASSLISNYGYTF.

This chain uses TRBV7-2 with TRBJ2-3; the D gene is possibly TRBD2 (6 bases). V was shortened by 2 bases and J by 6 bases, with 12 bases between the two germline ends. Germline CDR1 and CDR2: SGHTA and FQGNSA. The CDR3 is 14 amino acids. CDR3 sequence: CASSLRLVADTQYF. In DNA form, the CDR3 reads TGTGCCAGCAGCTTACGACTAGTGGCGGATACGCAGTATTTT. Drawing the rest from reference TRBV7-2 and TRBJ2-3, the complete variable domain is GAGVSQSPSNKVTEKGKDVELRCDPISGHTALYWYRQSLGQGLEFLIYFQGNSAPDKSGLPSDRFSAERTGGSVSTLTIQRTQQEDSAVYLCASSLRLVADTQYFGPGTRLTVL.

The chain uses TRBV5-1 and TRBJ2-7, with 9 nucleotides matching TRBD1. The CDR3 consists of 14 residues. Looked up from germline, CDR1 is SGHRS and CDR2 is YFSETQ. Trimming removed 2 bases from V and 5 bases from J; junction bases left unmatched: 5. The CDR3: CASSLPGTGNEQYF. In DNA form, the CDR3 reads TGCGCCAGCAGCTTACCCGGGACAGGGAACGAGCAGTACTTC.

The rearrangement links TRBV4-1 to TRBJ1-1; no definite D call. CDR3 length: 13 amino acids. The V end was cut by 4 bases, the J end by 4 bases, with 10 bases between. Germline values: CDR1 MGHRA, CDR2 YSYEKL. CDR3 protein: CASSRGGSTEAFF. The DNA of the CDR3 is TGCGCCAGCAGCCGAGGAGGGAGCACTGAAGCTTTCTTT.

The V gene is TRBV6-2 or TRBV6-3, the J gene TRBJ1-2, with TRBD1 identical over 8 bases. The CDR3 covers 17 residues. V lost 0 bases, J lost 4 bases, and 10 bases stayed unmatched. Germline CDR1 MNHEY, CDR2 SVGEGT. CDR3 nucleotide sequence: TGTGCCAGCAGTTACTCGAACCCAGGGGGCTTCATCTATGGCTACACCTTC. It specifies CASSYSNPGGFIYGYTF.

Note on this clone: Relative to the germline gene, one junction end is altered; a read error may explain this. The chain links TRBV3-1 (or the pseudogene TRBV3-2) to TRBJ2-7, with D maybe TRBD2 (6 bases). This CDR3 has 14 residues. Germline CDR1 reads LGHDT; CDR2 reads YNNKEL (reference sequence). CDR3: CASSPPGRVGGTSF. The CDR3 nucleotides read TGTGCCAGCAGCCCTCCGGGACGTGTCGGCGGGACCAGCTTC.